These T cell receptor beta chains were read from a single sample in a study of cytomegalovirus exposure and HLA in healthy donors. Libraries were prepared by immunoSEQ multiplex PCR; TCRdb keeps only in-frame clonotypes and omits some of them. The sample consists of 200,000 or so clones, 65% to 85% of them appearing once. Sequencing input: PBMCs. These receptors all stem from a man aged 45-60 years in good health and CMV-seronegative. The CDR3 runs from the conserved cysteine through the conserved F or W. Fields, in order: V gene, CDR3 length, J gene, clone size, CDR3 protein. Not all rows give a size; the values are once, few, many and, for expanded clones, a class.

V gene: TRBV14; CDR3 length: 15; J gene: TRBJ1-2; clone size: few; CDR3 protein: CASSHRRWQGYGYTF
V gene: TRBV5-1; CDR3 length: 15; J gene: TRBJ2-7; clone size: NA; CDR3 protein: CASSIAGTGSYEQYF
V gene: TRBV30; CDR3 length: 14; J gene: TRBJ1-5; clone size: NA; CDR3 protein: CAWSVPWASQPQHF
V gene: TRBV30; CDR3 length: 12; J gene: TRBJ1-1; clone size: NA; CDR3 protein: CAWSNVDTEAFF
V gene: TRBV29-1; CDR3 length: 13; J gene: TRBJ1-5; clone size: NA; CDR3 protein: CSVGTGSNQPQHF
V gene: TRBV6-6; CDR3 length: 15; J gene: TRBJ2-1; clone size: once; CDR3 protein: CASRERTSGDNEQFF
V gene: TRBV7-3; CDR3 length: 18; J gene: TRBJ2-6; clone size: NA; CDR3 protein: CASSSQAGLKAGANVLTF
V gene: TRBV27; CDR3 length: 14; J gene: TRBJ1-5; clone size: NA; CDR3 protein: CASSLSQGGQPQHF
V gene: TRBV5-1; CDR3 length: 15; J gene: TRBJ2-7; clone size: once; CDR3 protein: CASSLWTSGTYEQYF
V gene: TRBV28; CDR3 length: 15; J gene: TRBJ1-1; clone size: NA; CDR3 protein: CASSLVRRFNTEAFF
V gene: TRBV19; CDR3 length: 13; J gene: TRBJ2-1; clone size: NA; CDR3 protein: CASSPTSGGEQFF
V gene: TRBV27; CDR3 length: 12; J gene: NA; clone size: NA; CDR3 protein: CASSSTGYEQYF
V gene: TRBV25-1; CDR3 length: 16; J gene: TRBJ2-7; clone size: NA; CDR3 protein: CASSINGQGRTYEQYF
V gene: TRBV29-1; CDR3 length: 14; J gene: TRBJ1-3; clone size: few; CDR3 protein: CSVVRGSSGNTIYF
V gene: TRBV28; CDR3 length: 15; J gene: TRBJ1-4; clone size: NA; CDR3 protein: CASSLQGAANEKLFF
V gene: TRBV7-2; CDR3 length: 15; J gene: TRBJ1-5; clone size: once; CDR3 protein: CASTNPPGSNQPQHF
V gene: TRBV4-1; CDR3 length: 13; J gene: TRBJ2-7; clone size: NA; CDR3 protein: CASSSGTAYEQYF
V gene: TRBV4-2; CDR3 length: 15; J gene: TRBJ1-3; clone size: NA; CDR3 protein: CASSQEDRGPDTIYF
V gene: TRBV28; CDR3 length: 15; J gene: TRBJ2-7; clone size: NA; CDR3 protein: CASSERLAGGGEQYF
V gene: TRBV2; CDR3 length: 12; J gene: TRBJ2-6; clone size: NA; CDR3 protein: CASTREANVLTF
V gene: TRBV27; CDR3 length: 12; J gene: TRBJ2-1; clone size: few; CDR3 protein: CASRDSYNEQFF
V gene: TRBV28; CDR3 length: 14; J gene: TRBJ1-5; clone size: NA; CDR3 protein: CASKGGGTGQPQHF
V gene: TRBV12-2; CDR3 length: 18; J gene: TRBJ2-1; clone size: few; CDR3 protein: CASPEGQGIGSSYNEQFF
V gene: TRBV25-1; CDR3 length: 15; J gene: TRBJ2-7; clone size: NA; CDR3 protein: CASSELITSPSEQYF
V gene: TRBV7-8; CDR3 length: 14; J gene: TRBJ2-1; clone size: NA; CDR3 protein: CASSLPGTSNEQFF
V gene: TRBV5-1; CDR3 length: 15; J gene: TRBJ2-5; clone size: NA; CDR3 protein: CASSSDRGAGETQYF
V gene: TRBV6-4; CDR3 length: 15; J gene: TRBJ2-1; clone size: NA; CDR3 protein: CASSSDRGGYNEQFF
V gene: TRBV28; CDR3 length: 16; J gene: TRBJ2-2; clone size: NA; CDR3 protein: CAGRPGASGDTGELFF
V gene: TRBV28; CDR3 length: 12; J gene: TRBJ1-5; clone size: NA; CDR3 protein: CASSLGGQPQHF
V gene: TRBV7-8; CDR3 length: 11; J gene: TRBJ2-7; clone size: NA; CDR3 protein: CASSGPIEQYF
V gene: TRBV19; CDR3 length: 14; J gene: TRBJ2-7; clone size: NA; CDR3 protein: CASSIASGSYEQYF
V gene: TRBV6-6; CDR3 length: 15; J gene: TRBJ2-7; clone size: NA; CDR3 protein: CASSRTRDRGNEQYF
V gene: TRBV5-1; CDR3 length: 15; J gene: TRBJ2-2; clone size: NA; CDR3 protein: CASSLATGDTGELFF
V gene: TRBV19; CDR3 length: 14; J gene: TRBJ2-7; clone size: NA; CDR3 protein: CASSRPGQTYEQYF
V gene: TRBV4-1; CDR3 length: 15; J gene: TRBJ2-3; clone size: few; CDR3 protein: CASSQEGTGADTQYF
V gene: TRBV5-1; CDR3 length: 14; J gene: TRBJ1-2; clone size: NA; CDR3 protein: CASSFAGQEGGYTF
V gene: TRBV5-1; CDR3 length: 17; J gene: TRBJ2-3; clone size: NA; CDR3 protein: CASSLSGVAGVTDTQYF
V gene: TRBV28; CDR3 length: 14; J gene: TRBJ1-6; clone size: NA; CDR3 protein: CASRGSSYNSPLHF
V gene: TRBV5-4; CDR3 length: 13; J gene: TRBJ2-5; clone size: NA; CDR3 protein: CASSLKLEETQYF
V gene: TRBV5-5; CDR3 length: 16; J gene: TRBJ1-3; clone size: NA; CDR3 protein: CASSLIPQVSGNTIYF
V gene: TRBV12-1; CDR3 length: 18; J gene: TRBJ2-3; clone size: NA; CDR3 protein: CASSCCARERLSTDTQYF
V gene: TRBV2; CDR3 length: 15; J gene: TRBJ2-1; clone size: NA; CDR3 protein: CASSVQTSGFREQFF
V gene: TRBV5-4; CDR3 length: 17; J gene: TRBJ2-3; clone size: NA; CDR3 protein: CASSRLSGDYGTDTQYF
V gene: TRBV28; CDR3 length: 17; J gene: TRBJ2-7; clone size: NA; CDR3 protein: CASSDTGLAASSYEQYF
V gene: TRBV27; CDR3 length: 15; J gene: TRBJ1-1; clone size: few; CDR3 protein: CASSFNRGLNTEAFF
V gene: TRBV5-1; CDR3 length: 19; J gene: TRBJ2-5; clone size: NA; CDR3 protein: CASSRVSRAEGGLQETQYF
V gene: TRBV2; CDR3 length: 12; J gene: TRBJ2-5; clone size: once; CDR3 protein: CASRGTGGPQYF
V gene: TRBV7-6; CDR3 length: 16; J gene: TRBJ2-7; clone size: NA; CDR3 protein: CASSLYRDTSSYEQYF
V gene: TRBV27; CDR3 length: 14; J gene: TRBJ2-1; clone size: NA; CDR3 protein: CASSLAGNYNEQFF
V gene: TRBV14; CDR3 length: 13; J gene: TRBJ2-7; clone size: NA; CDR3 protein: CASSLTGVVEQYF
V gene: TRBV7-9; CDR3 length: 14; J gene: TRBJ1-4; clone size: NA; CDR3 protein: CASSPSTGYEKLFF
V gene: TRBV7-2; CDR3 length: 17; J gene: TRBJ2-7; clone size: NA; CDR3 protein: CASSLAIWGRSSYEQYF
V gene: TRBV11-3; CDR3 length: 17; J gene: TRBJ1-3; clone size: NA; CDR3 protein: CASSPGQGGGLGNTIYF
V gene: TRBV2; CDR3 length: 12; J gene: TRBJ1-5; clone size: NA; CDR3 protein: CASSGQNQPQHF
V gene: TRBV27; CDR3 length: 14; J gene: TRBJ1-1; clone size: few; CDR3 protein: CASSIRQGRTEAFF
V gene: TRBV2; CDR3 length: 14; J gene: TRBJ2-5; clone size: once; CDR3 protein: CASKGTGRGETQYF
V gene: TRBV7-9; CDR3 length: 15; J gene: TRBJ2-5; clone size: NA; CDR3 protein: CASSQEREGQETQYF
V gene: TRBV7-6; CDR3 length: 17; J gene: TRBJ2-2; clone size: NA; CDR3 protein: CASSSAGLADNTGELFF
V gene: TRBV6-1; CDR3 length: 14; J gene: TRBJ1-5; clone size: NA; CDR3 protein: CASSPQPSNQPQHF